Below, 7 T cell receptor beta chains from the same sample are listed, as sequenced in a study of T cell changes during pregnancy in multiple sclerosis. Data came from immunoSEQ multiplex PCR; TCRdb stores just in-frame clones and leaves some out. The sample lists about 49,000 clones; around nine tenths were seen once. Source: CD4+ T cells from peripheral blood mononuclear cells, taken in the second trimester of pregnancy. The source of these receptors is a female donor in good health, enrolled as a control in a pregnancy study.

CDR3 DNA: TGTGCCAGCAGCGTAGACCAGAGAAACACCATATATTTT. This codes for CASSVDQRNTIYF. The V gene is TRBV9, the J gene TRBJ1-3; no reliable D call. CDR3 size: 13 residues. Germline CDR1 reads SGDLS; CDR2 reads YYNGEE. Deletions cut 0 bases from V and 5 bases from J, with 6 bases between.

The chain recombines TRBV7-2 with TRBJ2-7; 8 bases fit TRBD1. This CDR3 comprises 13 residues. Germline loops: CDR1 SGHTA, CDR2 FQGNSA. J gave up 6 bases and V 5 bases, and 6 bases lay outside the gene matches. CDR3 in DNA: TGTGCCAGCAGCCCGGACAGGGCGGCCGAGCAGTACTTC. It encodes CASSPDRAAEQYF. Together with reference TRBV7-2 and TRBJ2-7, the CDR3 gives the full variable domain: GAGVSQSPSNKVTEKGKDVELRCDPISGHTALYWYRQSLGQGLEFLIYFQGNSAPDKSGLPSDRFSAERTGGSVSTLTIQRTQQEDSAVYLCASSPDRAAEQYFGPGTRLTVT.

The chain is built from TRBV6-6 and TRBJ2-7; weak D call: TRBD1 (5 bases). CDR1 and CDR2 (germline): MNHNY, SVGAGI (reference sequence). CDR3 length: 12 amino acids. V was clipped by 6 bases and J by 3 bases, with 9 bases between them. The CDR3 DNA reads as TGTGCCAGCAGCCGACAGAACTACGAGCAGTACTTC. Translation gives CASSRQNYEQYF.

Of note for this clone: Relative to the germline gene, one junction end is altered; a read error may explain this. The chain uses TRBV2 and TRBJ1-4; 8 nucleotides align to TRBD1. The germline gives CDR1 SNHLY, CDR2 FYNNEI. This CDR3 is built from 15 residues. The CDR3, as DNA: TGTGCCAGCAGCGAAGGGACAGGAACTAATGAAAAACTGTTTTTT. It is translated as CASSEGTGTNEKLFF. The entire variable domain, with the rest obtained from reference TRBV2 and TRBJ1-4, is as follows: EPEVTQTPSHQVTQMGQEVILRCVPISNHLYFYWYRQILGQKVEFLVSFYNNEISEKSEIFDDQFSVERPDGSNFTLKIRSTKLEDSAMYFCASSEGTGTNEKLFFGSGTQLSVL.

The chain couples TRBV6-5 to TRBJ1-6; 7 positions match TRBD1. From germline, CDR1 is MNHEY and CDR2 SVGAGI. The CDR3 runs to 15 residues. The V and J ends lost 0 bases and 4 bases, in that order; junction bases with no gene match: 0. The chain's CDR3 is CASSYSGQYNSPLHF. Here the CDR3 DNA reads TGTGCCAGCAGTTACTCGGGACAGTATAATTCACCCCTCCACTTT.

This chain uses TRBV19 with TRBJ1-5, with 8 nucleotides matching TRBD1. V trimming: 3 bases; J trimming: 3 bases; junction bases outside the gene matches: 7. This CDR3 has 16 residues. Per the germline V gene, CDR1 is LNHDA and CDR2 is SQIVND (reference sequence). The CDR3 sequence is CASSIQDRVVNQPQHF. Here the CDR3 DNA reads TGTGCCAGTAGTATCCAGGACAGGGTGGTCAATCAGCCCCAGCATTTT.

The V and J genes are TRBV4-3 and TRBJ1-2; 7 bases are shared with TRBD1. CDR3 length: 15 residues. CDR1 is LGHNA, CDR2 YSLEER, per germline. The junction had 9 bases not matched to a gene; V was cut back by 4 bases and J by 4 bases. The CDR3 nucleotides read TGCGCCAGCAGCCCACGGGACAGAGACACCTATGGCTACACCTTC. This codes for CASSPRDRDTYGYTF.